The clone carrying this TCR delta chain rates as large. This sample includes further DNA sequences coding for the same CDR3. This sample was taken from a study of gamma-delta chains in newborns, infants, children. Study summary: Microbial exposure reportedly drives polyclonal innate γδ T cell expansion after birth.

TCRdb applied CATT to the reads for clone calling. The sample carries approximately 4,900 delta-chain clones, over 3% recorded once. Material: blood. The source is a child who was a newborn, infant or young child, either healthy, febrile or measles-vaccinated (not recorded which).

CDR3 region: CALGERRRYWGIRDRPWDTRQMFF. CDR3 in DNA: TGTGCTCTTGGGGAACGCCGGAGGTACTGGGGGATTCGGGATCGACCCTGGGACACCCGACAGATGTTTTTC. The chain is built from TRDV1 and TRDJ3; 10 bases fit TRDD3. Trimming at V came to 1 base and at J to 2 bases, leaving 20 bases not matched to a gene. This CDR3 has 24 amino acids. Per germline, CDR1 TSWWSYY and CDR2 QGS.